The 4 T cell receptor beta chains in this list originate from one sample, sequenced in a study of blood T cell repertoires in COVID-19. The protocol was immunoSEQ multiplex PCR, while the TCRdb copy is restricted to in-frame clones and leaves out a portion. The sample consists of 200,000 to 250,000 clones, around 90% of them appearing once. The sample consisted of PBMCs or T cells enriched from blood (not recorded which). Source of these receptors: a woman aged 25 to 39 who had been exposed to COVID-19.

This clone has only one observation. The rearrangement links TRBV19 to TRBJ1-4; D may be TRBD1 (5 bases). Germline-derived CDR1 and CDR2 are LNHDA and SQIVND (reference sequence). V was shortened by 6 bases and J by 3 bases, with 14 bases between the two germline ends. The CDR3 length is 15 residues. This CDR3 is CASRRDSNPNEKLFF. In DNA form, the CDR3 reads TGTGCCAGTAGAAGAGACAGTAACCCTAATGAAAAACTGTTTTTT.

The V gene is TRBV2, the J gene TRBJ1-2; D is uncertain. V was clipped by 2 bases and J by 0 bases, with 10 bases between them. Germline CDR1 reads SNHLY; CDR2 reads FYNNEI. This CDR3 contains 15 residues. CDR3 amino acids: CASSESGSSNYGYTF. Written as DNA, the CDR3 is TGTGCCAGCAGTGAAAGCGGAAGTTCTAACTATGGCTACACCTTC.

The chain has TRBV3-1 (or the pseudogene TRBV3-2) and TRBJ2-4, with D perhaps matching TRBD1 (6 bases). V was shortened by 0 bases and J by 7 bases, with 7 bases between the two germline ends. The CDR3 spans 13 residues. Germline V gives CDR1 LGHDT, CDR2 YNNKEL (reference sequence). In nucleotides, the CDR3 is TGTGCCAGCAGCCAAGAGAGGGGGAACATTCAGTACTTC. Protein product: CASSQERGNIQYF.

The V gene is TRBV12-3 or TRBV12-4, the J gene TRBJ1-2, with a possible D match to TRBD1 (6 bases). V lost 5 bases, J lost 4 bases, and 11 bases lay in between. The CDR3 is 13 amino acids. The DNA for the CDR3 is TGTGCCAGCAGTCGATCGACAGGCTATGGCTACACCTTC. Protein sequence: CASSRSTGYGYTF.